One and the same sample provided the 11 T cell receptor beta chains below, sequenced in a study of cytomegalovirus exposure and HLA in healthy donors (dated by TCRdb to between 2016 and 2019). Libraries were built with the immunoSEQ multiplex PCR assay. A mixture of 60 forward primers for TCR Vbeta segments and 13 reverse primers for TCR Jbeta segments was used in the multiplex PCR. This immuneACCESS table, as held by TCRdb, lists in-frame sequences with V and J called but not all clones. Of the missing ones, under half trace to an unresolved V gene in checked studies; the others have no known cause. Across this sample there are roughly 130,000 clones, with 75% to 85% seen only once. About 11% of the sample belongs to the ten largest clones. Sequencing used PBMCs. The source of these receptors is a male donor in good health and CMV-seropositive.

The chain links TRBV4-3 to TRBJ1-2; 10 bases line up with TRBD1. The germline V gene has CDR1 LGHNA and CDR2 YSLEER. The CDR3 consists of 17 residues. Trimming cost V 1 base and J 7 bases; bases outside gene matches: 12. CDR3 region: CASSQGLAGQGFGGYTF. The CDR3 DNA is TGCGCCAGCAGCCAAGGGCTAGCGGGACAGGGGTTCGGTGGCTACACCTTC.

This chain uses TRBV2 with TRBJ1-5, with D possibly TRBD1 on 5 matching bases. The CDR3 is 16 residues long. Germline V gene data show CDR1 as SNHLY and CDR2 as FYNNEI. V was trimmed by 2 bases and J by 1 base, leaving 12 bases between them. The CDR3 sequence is CASSEQGGRSNQPQHF. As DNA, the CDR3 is TGTGCCAGCAGTGAACAGGGTGGAAGAAGCAATCAGCCCCAGCATTTT.

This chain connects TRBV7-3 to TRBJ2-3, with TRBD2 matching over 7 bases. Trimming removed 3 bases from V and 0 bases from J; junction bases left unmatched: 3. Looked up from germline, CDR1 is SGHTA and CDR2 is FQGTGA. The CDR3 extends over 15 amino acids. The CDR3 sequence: CASSLLAASTDTQYF. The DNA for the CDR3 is TGTGCCAGCAGCTTGCTAGCGGCTAGCACAGATACGCAGTATTTT.

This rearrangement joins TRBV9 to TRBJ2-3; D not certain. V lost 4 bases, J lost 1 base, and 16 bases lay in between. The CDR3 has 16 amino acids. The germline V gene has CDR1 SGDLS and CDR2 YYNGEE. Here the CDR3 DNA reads TGTGCCAGCAGCCCCTTCTGGCAGGCCGGCACAGATACGCAGTATTTT. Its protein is CASSPFWQAGTDTQYF.

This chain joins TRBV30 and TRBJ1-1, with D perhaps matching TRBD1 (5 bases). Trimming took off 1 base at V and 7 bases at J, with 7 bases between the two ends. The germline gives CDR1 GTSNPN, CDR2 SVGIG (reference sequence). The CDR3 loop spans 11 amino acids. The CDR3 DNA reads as TGTGCCTGGAGTGCAGGGCATGAAGCTTTCTTT. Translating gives CAWSAGHEAFF.

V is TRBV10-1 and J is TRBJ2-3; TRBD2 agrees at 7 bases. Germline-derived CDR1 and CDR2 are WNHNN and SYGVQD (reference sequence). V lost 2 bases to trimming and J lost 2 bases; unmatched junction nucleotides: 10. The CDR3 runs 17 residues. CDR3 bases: TGCGCCAGCAGTGAGCCCATAGGGCGGGGGAACACAGATACGCAGTATTTT. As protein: CASSEPIGRGNTDTQYF.

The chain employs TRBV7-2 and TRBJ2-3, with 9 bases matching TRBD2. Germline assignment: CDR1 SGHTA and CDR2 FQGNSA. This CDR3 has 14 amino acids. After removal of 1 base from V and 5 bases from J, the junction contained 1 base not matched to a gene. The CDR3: CASSLDSGRDTQYF. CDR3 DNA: TGTGCCAGCAGCTTAGATAGCGGGAGAGATACGCAGTATTTT.

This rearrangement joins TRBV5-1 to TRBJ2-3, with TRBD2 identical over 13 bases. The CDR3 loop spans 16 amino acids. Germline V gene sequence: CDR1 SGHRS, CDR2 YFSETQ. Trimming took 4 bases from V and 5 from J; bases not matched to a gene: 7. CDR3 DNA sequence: TGCGCCAGCAGCATAGGACTAGCGGGAGTGGTAGATACGCAGTATTTT. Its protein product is CASSIGLAGVVDTQYF.

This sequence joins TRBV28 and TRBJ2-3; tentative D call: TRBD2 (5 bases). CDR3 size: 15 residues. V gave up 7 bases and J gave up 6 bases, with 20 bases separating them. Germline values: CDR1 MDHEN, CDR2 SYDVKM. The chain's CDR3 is CASTPWASPADTQYF. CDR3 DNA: TGTGCCAGCACCCCTTGGGCTAGCCCGGCCGATACGCAGTATTTT.

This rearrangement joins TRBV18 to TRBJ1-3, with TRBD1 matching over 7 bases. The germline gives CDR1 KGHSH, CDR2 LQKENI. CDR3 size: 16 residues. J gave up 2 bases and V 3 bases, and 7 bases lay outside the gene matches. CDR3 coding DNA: TGTGCCAGCTCACCGGGAGCGACAGGGACTGGAAACACCATATATTTT. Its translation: CASSPGATGTGNTIYF.

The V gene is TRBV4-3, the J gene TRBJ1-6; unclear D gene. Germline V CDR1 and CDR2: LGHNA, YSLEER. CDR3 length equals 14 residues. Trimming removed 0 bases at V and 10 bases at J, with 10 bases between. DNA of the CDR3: TGCGCCAGCAGCCAAGATCAGGAGGTCTCACCCCTCCACTTT. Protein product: CASSQDQEVSPLHF.